Listed below are T cell receptor beta chains from one sample, sequenced in a study of monozygotic twins with inflammatory bowel disease. Each CDR3 protein gets one entry in TCRdb, which reprocessed the 5' RACE reads and gives no DNA. The data show about 300,000 distinct CDR3 sequences, and the top ten clones hold roughly 5.2%. Sequencing was carried out using blood. These receptors were taken from a human donor with ulcerative colitis or Crohn's disease, or a healthy co-twin of an affected twin (not recorded which). The CDR3 runs from the conserved cysteine through the conserved F or W.

TRBV2	TRBJ2-3	CASREELAGVGADTQYF
TRBV18	TRBJ1-5	CASSPRSDQPQHF
TRBV6-5	TRBJ2-1	CASSYVSGSNNEQFF
TRBV21-1	TRBJ1-1	CASSKVRGGAEAFF
TRBV12-3/TRBV12-4	TRBJ1-3	CASSDKRRAGFSGNTIYF
TRBV23-1	TRBJ1-6	CASSLRGINSPLHF
TRBV19	TRBJ2-5	CASMGGETQYF
TRBV6-5	TRBJ2-7	CASSYRGRSYEQYF
TRBV6-1	TRBJ1-5	CASSLRATRAPNQPQHF
TRBV11-1	TRBJ1-1	CASSLLPGGTEAFF
TRBV6-2/TRBV6-3	TRBJ2-7	CASSPTGTGQGGYEQYF
TRBV6-2/TRBV6-3	TRBJ1-2	CASSSNRQAINYGYTF
TRBV6-2/TRBV6-3	TRBJ2-4	CATEDRDAMVKNIQYF
TRBV12-3/TRBV12-4	TRBJ1-6	CASSLDGVRSYNSPLHF
TRBV7-9	TRBJ2-7	CASSSRQVKADEQYF
TRBV6-1	TRBJ2-3	CASSPSTYTQYF
TRBV7-2	TRBJ2-3	CALSGGTDTQYF
TRBV5-4	TRBJ2-1	CASGASGSLVNEQFF
TRBV18	TRBJ2-7	CASSPTPVGQGHEQYF
TRBV9	TRBJ1-4	CASSAKTPGQGGEKLFF
TRBV7-2	TRBJ2-5	CASSHSGKKETQYF
TRBV9	TRBJ2-2	CASSVETGLVRELFF
TRBV12-3/TRBV12-4	TRBJ1-5	CASSSRGVQPQHF
TRBV3-1	TRBJ2-5	CASSSSGTSGRRKTQYF
TRBV6-5	TRBJ1-3	CASSYRGQGFSGNTIYF
TRBV7-9	TRBJ2-3	CATTLGQNTDTQYF
TRBV5-4	TRBJ1-4	CASSLKGPNEKLFF
TRBV12-3/TRBV12-4	TRBJ1-2	CASSLGQRFRGYTF
TRBV6-5	TRBJ2-7	CASSNLAGVSYEQYF
TRBV4-3	TRBJ1-2	CASSQGDEPYGYTF
TRBV7-2	TRBJ2-5	CASSLGRYQETQYF
TRBV11-2	TRBJ2-5	CASSLGAGVGETQYF
TRBV12-3/TRBV12-4	TRBJ2-7	CASSATGNEQYF
TRBV28	TRBJ2-3	CASSLLAGAITDTQYF
TRBV7-2	TRBJ2-1	CASSLAGQLRGNEQFF
TRBV27	TRBJ1-4	CASSPRQGLQFEKLFF
TRBV3-1	TRBJ1-3	CASSQVWTRRGNTIYF
TRBV5-5	TRBJ1-2	CASSPSVQGARGYTF
TRBV7-2	TRBJ1-6	CASSLAYINSPLHF
TRBV30	TRBJ1-3	CAWNLQGGNTIYF
TRBV6-5	TRBJ1-2	CASVANYGYTF
TRBV20-1	TRBJ2-3	CSATPGYDTQYF
TRBV12-3/TRBV12-4	TRBJ2-7	CASSLSTTYEQYF
TRBV7-8	TRBJ2-3	CASSISLTDTQYF
TRBV20-1	TRBJ1-1	CSAGRTGLTEAFF
TRBV20-1	TRBJ2-6	CSANRDRELKGANVLTF
TRBV7-2	TRBJ1-2	CASSPEITGTGYTF
TRBV28	TRBJ2-5	CASRQAGVTETQYF
TRBV3-1	TRBJ2-1	CASSQESVNEQFF
TRBV5-5	TRBJ2-1	CASSFSEVSSYNEQFF
TRBV7-2	TRBJ2-3	CASSSRLAGGDTQYF
TRBV7-9	TRBJ2-2	CNQGALTGELFF
TRBV28	TRBJ2-7	CASSTAGQGAGEQYF
TRBV29-1	TRBJ1-1	CSYSGAGRGAFF
TRBV11-2	TRBJ1-2	CASSLRKGQGAGIYGYTF
TRBV6-2/TRBV6-3	TRBJ2-7	CASSIRGSLRNEQYF
TRBV5-1	TRBJ2-3	CASSGRTSGGTSTDTQYF